This TCR beta chain was identified in a study of cytomegalovirus exposure and HLA in healthy donors (dated by TCRdb to about 2017). At the level of the whole study: An earlier analysis of approximately 640 of the donors reported more than 250 Gb of sequence data and 100 million to 130 million unique TCR beta sequences from 150 million to 200 million T cells. An early release covering roughly 580 HLA-typed donors comprised about 320 gigabases of sequencing data and tens of millions of unique TCR sequences. Of the roughly 390 genotyped donors, more than 75% were placed in the genetic ancestry cluster associated with self-reported Caucasian donors. The study aimed to test whether cataloging public T cell receptors could reveal signatures of past pathogen exposure. The study used immunosequencing to profile the T cell repertoires of 666 subjects and linked those repertoires to cytomegalovirus serostatus. Along with the approximately 620-subject first cohort, a separate validation cohort of about 110 different subjects was used. The study combined high-throughput TCR immunosequencing, statistical association of individual TCRs with disease status, and machine learning to predict cytomegalovirus infection status. To study patterns of TCR occurrence, a later analysis re-analyzed previously published TCR beta repertoires from just over 650 donors and added high-resolution HLA genotyping. Rather than using new phenotypic data, the later analysis identified candidate immune exposures from TCR beta sequences and from how often those sequences occurred across donors. An earlier analysis of 450 to 750 of the donors used high-throughput TCR beta sequencing to judge whether each TCR beta V gene segment behaved as functional or pseudogenic. Alongside the repertoire data, information on donor age, sex, ethnicity and CMV serostatus was compiled. A later genetic analysis used genome-wide SNP genotypes for about 65% of the roughly 670 donors, treating that subset as a discovery cohort. All discovery cohort repertoires had been generated using a single sequencing platform. Both class I and class II loci were covered by HLA typing, at four-digit resolution. The number of typed donors differed by locus: 629-630 for A, B, C, DRB1 and DQB1; 500 to 550 for DQA1; 606 for DPA1; and some 430 for DPB1. Four or five DR-DQ haplotypes were handled as single units for association and clustering, since linkage in the cohort was strong. On average, 235,054 unique TCR beta nucleotide sequences were sequenced per donor among a few hundred genotyped donors of the cohort, with around 19% of those sequences being non-productive.

On this clone itself: Its specific antigen is unknown. No much larger clonotype is one base removed from it; base qualities were not supplied.

Overall study outcomes, separate from this receptor: A group of highly shared sequence variants was considered likely to be a technical artifact of the sequencing pipeline. Strong co-occurrence of HLA alleles, especially DR and DQ, made assigning TCR associations to individual alleles difficult. A later analysis reported that several top co-occurrence clusters appeared linked to parvovirus B19, influenza, CMV and Epstein-Barr virus. The earlier analysis of some 540 of the donors excluded roughly 16 rarely observed V segments, including chromosome 9 orphons, because counts were too low. Immune exposure information for the cohort was limited to CMV serostatus. An earlier analysis of approximately 500 of the donors showed that most TCR beta V segments appeared in productive rearrangements either about 87% or about 30% of the time, which broadly matched IMGT annotations. It was suggested by the authors that the approach could potentially be generalized to other disease states and immunological phenotypes. In vitro tests confirmed that a few of the cytomegalovirus-associated TCR beta chains recognize cytomegalovirus antigens. In both the original and validation cohorts, the classifier was reported to diagnose cytomegalovirus status with high specificity and sensitivity. In a later genetic analysis, fewer N-insertions in productive TCRs were reported among donors in an Asian-associated ancestry cluster than the approximately 670-donor mean. The study listed approximately 160 TCR beta chains as associated with cytomegalovirus. In a later analysis, most CMV-associated TCR beta chains were found to appear HLA-restricted, with HLA associations seemingly driven largely by CMV exposure. A later analysis found that HLA-associated TCR beta chains were more clonally expanded and had lower generation probabilities than equally common non-associated chains. Linkage disequilibrium might explain the correlated functional status among segregating V segments, but an unknown experimental factor could not be ruled out. Sequencing depth was assumed to be roughly uniform across donors in the presence/absence analyses, though that assumption may not hold. Because some donors lacked HLA typing at each locus, the association tests relied only on the typed subset. The 87-base-pair reads could not distinguish some IMGT-functional V segments, including TRBV6-2 and TRBV6-3, so those segments were excluded. A later genetic analysis associated a missense DCLRE1C variant with V-gene and J-gene trimming of TCR beta chains, and an independent cohort replicated the association. A later analysis associated 15,000 or so TCR beta sequences with specific HLA alleles at a false discovery rate of 0.05. A further reported finding was that TCR beta sequences accurately predicted the HLA-A and HLA-B alleles for most subjects in the first cohort. The cohort was sequenced for TCR beta chains only, and without alpha or paired-chain data the features that could be detected were limited. A later analysis found that TCR association rates varied across HLA loci, with DRB1 alleles showing the most associated TCRs and HLA-C alleles the fewest. Across donors, most TCR sequences were observed very rarely, whereas some public TCRs were present in many individuals.

The cohort consisted of hundreds of healthy bone marrow donors. At the time of sampling, every cohort member was nominally healthy, though immune exposures that went unrecorded were likely present. The donor tested CMV seropositive, placing the donor among the 289 seropositive members of the cohort. Every donor gave a peripheral blood sample, and the peripheral blood mononuclear cells from that sample were used for TCR beta sequencing. Genomic DNA extraction from the blood cell samples was performed with the Qiagen DNeasy Blood Extraction Kit. According to the germline V gene, CDR1 reads SNHLY and CDR2 reads FYNNEI. From the cysteine through the phenylalanine, the CDR3 covers 14 amino acids. Of all the DNA, just the CDR3 is kept, 42 bases in frame from base 1. The V end gives up 4 bases and the J end 4 bases, leaving 2 bases in the junction not matched to a gene. The method was the immunoSEQ multiplex PCR assay. The multiplex PCR relied on a mix of 60 forward primers for TCR Vbeta segments and 13 reverse primers for TCR Jbeta segments. The CDR3 region of rearranged TCR beta genes was amplified from genomic DNA with a multiplex PCR assay. The amplified TCR beta libraries were sequenced on the Illumina HiSeq System as 87-base-pair reads. The authors' pipeline ran thus. Across the 700 or so repertoires, a later analysis counted around 80 million unique TCR beta chains, roughly 11 million of which were shared by at least two donors. A nearest-neighbor algorithm error-corrected the raw reads and collapsed the reads into unique sequences, merging closely related sequences to remove PCR and sequencing errors. CDR3 sequences were aligned to IMGT reference sequences to assign V, D and J gene segments. For a sequence to be retained, a match of at least six nucleotides was required to both a V gene segment and a J gene segment. A rearrangement was called productive if the CDR3 had no stop codons and remained in frame with V and J, and every other rearrangement was called non-productive. CDR3 was defined by IMGT convention, running from the second conserved V-encoded cysteine to the conserved J-encoded phenylalanine. The earlier analysis of about 610 of the donors excluded any sequence lacking an unambiguous match to a single V gene segment. An earlier analysis of several hundred of the donors called V segments functional above 56.7% productive rearrangements and segregating when the between-donor standard deviation exceeded 5%. A statistical classification framework was built for diagnosing cytomegalovirus status from the catalog of TCR beta chain sequences. In a later analysis, TCR nucleotide sequences were compared against IMGT/GENE-DB human TR gene sequences so that V and J genes could be assigned. The TCRdist pipeline was used in a later analysis to assign CDR3 sequences and most-parsimonious VDJ recombination scenarios. In a later analysis, every TCR beta chain was defined by the combination of its CDR3 amino acid sequence and its V-gene family, and reads without a unique V-gene family were dropped. A later analysis removed 550 to 700 highly shared, low-generation-probability nucleotide sequences to deal with suspected cross-contamination and a sequencing artifact. In a later analysis, a clonal expansion index was calculated for each public chain from normalized within-repertoire ranks of inferred template counts. Generation probabilities in a later analysis came from a VDJ recombination model fitted to out-of-frame rearrangements, and those results were checked against IGoR. In a later analysis, TCR-TCR, TCR-HLA and TCR-CMV co-occurrence was scored with hypergeometric tests, and a repertoire-size bias correction was applied to TCR pairs. False discovery rates were estimated in a later analysis by permuting HLA or CMV assignments 20 times. A later analysis grouped co-occurring TCRs with DBSCAN, adding TCRdist sequence similarity when clustering within HLA-allele-positive subsets. Co-occurrence clustering excluded repertoires with fewer than 30,000 or more than 120,000 public chains, plus five with anomalous nucleotide sharing. The table comes from immuneACCESS by way of TCRdb, which keeps in-frame sequences with V and J called. Part of the clones is missing from these tables; in studies checked, under half for an unresolved V gene and the rest for unknown reasons. D and trimming come from the DNA, and the V and J calls and clone size come from that table. Counted in this sample were some 150,000 clones; 75% to 80% of them appeared once. Of the sample, just under 6.5% falls within the top ten clones.

Source material: PBMCs. This TCR came from a man in his forties in good health and CMV-seropositive. The chain is made from TRBV2 and TRBJ2-1; 9 bases in the junction line up with TRBD2. For the CDR3, the sequence is CASSVSGRYNEQFF. The DNA sequence is given as TGTGCCAGCAGTGTTAGCGGGAGATACAATGAGCAGTTCTTC.